A selection of T cell receptor beta chains follows, all from one sample in a study of a mutant IDH1 vaccine in newly diagnosed glioma. Generated by immunoSEQ multiplex PCR, the TCRdb table keeps only in-frame clones and is missing some. The sample lists 30,000 to 40,000 clones, around 81% seen once, with 4% to 6% in the top ten. No antigen has been identified for these receptors. The sequenced sample was PBMCs, obtained from a glioma patient whose treatment included an IDH1 peptide vaccine. The receptor set was obtained from a middle-aged man with glioma. The CDR3 runs from the conserved cysteine through the conserved F or W. Each record gives: D gene, clone size, V gene, CDR3 protein. D genes are given only for firm matches. Part of the rows lack a size; the others show once, few, many or a class for expanded clones.

. . TRBV9 CASRSGVSNSPLHF
. few TRBV19 CASSIDGQPQHF
TRBD1 . TRBV30 CAWSKGGAVAYEQYF
. . TRBV6-5 CASSFPGTDTQYF
TRBD1 . TRBV4-1 CASSQGTGLGSNTRELFF
TRBD2 few TRBV27 CASSLSSSGMPKQYF
. . TRBV6-5 CASSAPGRTYEQYF
TRBD2 . TRBV7-2 CASSRTSVNYEQYF
. once TRBV19 CASSIGRAGNTIYF
TRBD2 . TRBV6-5 CASSYVTSSEQFF